Below are 20 T cell receptor beta chains sequenced from a single sample in a study of blood T cell repertoires in COVID-19. Repertoires were generated with immunoSEQ multiplex PCR, while TCRdb's copy carries only in-frame clones and drops some. The table lists more than 65,000 clones, about 83% of them singletons. The specimen sequenced was peripheral blood. The source is a man aged 50 to 60 with active COVID-19.

The V and J genes are TRBV5-4 and TRBJ1-4; TRBD1 aligns across 10 bases. The V gene end was trimmed by 3 bases and the J gene end by 6 bases; junction bases not matched to a gene: 5. The CDR3 is 15 amino acids. CDR1 is SGHNT and CDR2 is YYREEE in the germline V gene (reference sequence). The CDR3 here is CASSSRGTGDEKLFF. The CDR3 bases are TGTGCCAGCAGCTCCAGGGGGACAGGGGATGAAAAACTGTTTTTT.

The chain couples TRBV4-2 to TRBJ1-1, with 7 bases aligning to TRBD1. Germline values: CDR1 LGHNA, CDR2 YNFKEQ. V gave up 1 base and J gave up 5 bases; unmatched junction bases: 13. The CDR3 covers 17 residues. The CDR3 loop reads CASSQVRLTGVGTEAFF. The CDR3, as DNA: TGTGCCAGCAGCCAAGTGAGACTAACAGGGGTAGGTACTGAAGCTTTCTTT.

V and J are TRBV6-6 and TRBJ1-2, with 8 bases aligning to TRBD1. After removal of 4 bases from V and 6 bases from J, the junction contained 7 bases not matched to a gene. This CDR3 has 14 amino acids. Germline-derived CDR1 and CDR2 are MNHNY and SVGAGI (reference sequence). The CDR3 DNA sequence: TGTGCCAGCAGTTCGCCGACAGGGGCGGATGGCTACACCTTC. It yields the protein CASSSPTGADGYTF.

The gene calls are TRBV5-6 and TRBJ1-3; D call uncertain. This CDR3 region has 14 residues. V lost 2 bases and J lost 0, with 6 bases in between. Germline V gene sequence: CDR1 SGHDT, CDR2 YYEEEE. This CDR3 is CASSFTGSGNTIYF. The CDR3 DNA is TGTGCCAGCAGCTTCACGGGCTCTGGAAACACCATATATTTT.

The chain uses TRBV6-2 or TRBV6-3 and TRBJ2-7, with a tentative D call TRBD2 (5 bases). Trimming pared 0 bases from V and 3 bases from J, leaving 15 bases between. Germline CDR1 reads MNHEY; CDR2 reads SVGEGT. The CDR3 extends over 16 amino acids. The CDR3 nucleotides read TGTGCCAGCAGTTACTCGGGAGATGGACGAGGCTACGAGCAGTACTTC. Protein sequence: CASSYSGDGRGYEQYF.

This clone turned up a few times. This specimen includes other DNA sequences encoding the same CDR3. This chain links TRBV7-9 with TRBJ2-7; TRBD1 is a possible D gene (7 bases). The length of the CDR3 is 13 residues. CDR1 and CDR2 from the germline V gene are SEHNR and FQNEAQ (reference sequence). V gave up 1 base and J gave up 7 bases, with 11 bases separating them. CDR3 bases: TGTGCCAGCAGCTTAGGACAGGGAGGAGAGCAGTACTTC. It encodes CASSLGQGGEQYF.

The V and J genes are TRBV2 and TRBJ2-5; 7 bases agree with TRBD1. From germline, CDR1 is SNHLY and CDR2 FYNNEI. Unmatched junction bases numbered 10, after V lost 5 bases and J lost 7 bases. The CDR3 covers 14 residues. The CDR3 region has the DNA TGTGCCAGCAGTCTCGGACAGGCAGGGGGGACCCAGTACTTC. Residues: CASSLGQAGGTQYF.

V usage is TRBV30 and J usage is TRBJ2-7, with a weak D call TRBD2 (6 bases). Looked up from germline, CDR1 is GTSNPN and CDR2 is SVGIG (reference sequence). The V and J ends lost 1 base and 5 bases respectively, with 12 bases between them. CDR3 size: 13 residues. The CDR3 sequence: CAWSAQPGDEQYF. DNA of the CDR3: TGTGCCTGGAGTGCCCAACCGGGAGACGAGCAGTACTTC. The whole variable domain, remainder taken from reference TRBV30 and TRBJ2-7, is SQTIHQWPATLVQPVGSPLSLECTVEGTSNPNLYWYRQAAGRGLQLLFYSVGIGQISSEVPQNLSASRPQDRQFILSSKKLLLSDSGFYLCAWSAQPGDEQYFGPGTRLTVT.

The gene calls are TRBV5-5 and TRBJ2-3; perhaps TRBD2 as D (6 bases). The germline CDR1 and CDR2 sequences are SGHKS and YYEKEE (reference sequence). This CDR3 has 15 residues. Trimming took off 2 bases at V and 0 bases at J, with 10 bases between the two ends. The CDR3 here is CASSFRRASTDTQYF. The CDR3 coding sequence is TGTGCCAGCAGCTTCCGGAGGGCCAGCACAGATACGCAGTATTTT.

This clone has just a few counts. The CDR3 reads CASTPWVTSGGAINEQFF. In DNA form, the CDR3 reads TGTGCCAGTACCCCTTGGGTGACTAGCGGGGGGGCCATAAATGAGCAGTTCTTC. The chain carries TRBV19 and TRBJ2-1; 14 positions agree with TRBD2. J lost 7 bases, V lost 7 bases, and 15 bases had no gene match. This CDR3 is built from 18 residues. The germline V gene has CDR1 LNHDA and CDR2 SQIVND (reference sequence).

This clone was recorded only once. The genes are TRBV3-1 (or the pseudogene TRBV3-2) and TRBJ2-5; 14 bases align to TRBD2. The CDR3 has 19 amino acids. V shed 4 bases, J shed 3 bases, and the junction held 13 bases outside the gene matches. The germline V gene has CDR1 LGHDT and CDR2 YNNKEL (reference sequence). Here the CDR3 DNA reads TGTGCCAGCAGCCTAAACGTCCCGGGGACTAGCGGGGGAGAAGAGACCCAGTACTTC. Translated: CASSLNVPGTSGGEETQYF.

The V call is TRBV10-2, the J call TRBJ2-7; 7 bases line up with TRBD1. The CDR3 contains 11 residues. V lost 6 bases and J lost 7; bases outside the gene matches: 3. Germline CDR1 reads WSHSY; CDR2 reads SAAADI. The CDR3 reads CASRTGEEQYF. CDR3 in DNA: TGCGCCAGCAGAACAGGGGAAGAGCAGTACTTC.

This rearrangement joins TRBV6-6 to TRBJ2-1; 9 bases are shared with TRBD1. Germline CDR1 is MNHNY and CDR2 is SVGAGI (reference sequence). Trimming at V came to 6 bases and at J to 5 bases, leaving 11 bases not matched to a gene. The CDR3 runs 16 residues. In DNA, the CDR3 is TGTGCCAGCAGGCGTACGGGACAGGGAGGGGACAATGAGCAGTTCTTC. Translation gives CASRRTGQGGDNEQFF.

The rearrangement joins TRBV6-5 to TRBJ1-4; 8 nucleotides line up with TRBD1. CDR3 length: 15 residues. The J segment lost 1 base and the V segment lost 5 bases, leaving 3 bases of the junction unmatched. CDR1 is MNHEY and CDR2 is SVGAGI in the germline V gene. The CDR3, as DNA: TGTGCCAGCAGTAATACAGGGGGAACTAATGAAAAACTGTTTTTT. The encoded protein is CASSNTGGTNEKLFF.

The chain combines TRBV6-6 with TRBJ1-2; 9 bases line up with TRBD1. V gave up 6 bases and J gave up 2 bases; unmatched junction bases: 7. There are 15 residues in the CDR3. The germline V gene encodes CDR1 MNHNY and CDR2 SVGAGI (reference sequence). The CDR3 nucleotides read TGTGCCAGCAGGGGGGGTGACAGGGGGAACTATGGCTACACCTTC. Its translation: CASRGGDRGNYGYTF.

The J gene is TRBJ2-1, the V gene TRBV4-2, with TRBD2 matching over 14 bases. The J segment lost 8 bases and the V segment lost 1 base, leaving 7 bases of the junction unmatched. This CDR3 comprises 17 residues. Germline CDR1 is LGHNA and CDR2 is YNFKEQ. The CDR3 spells CASSQAGLAGGYDEQFF. CDR3 in DNA: TGTGCCAGCAGCCAAGCCGGACTAGCGGGAGGTTACGATGAGCAGTTCTTC.

The chain joins TRBV19 to TRBJ1-6; 9 bases agree with TRBD1. The V and J ends lost 6 bases and 9 bases, in that order; junction bases with no gene match: 15. From germline, CDR1 is LNHDA and CDR2 SQIVND (reference sequence). CDR3 length: 17 amino acids. The CDR3 region has the DNA TGTGCCAGTAGCCCACTTTCCGGGACAGGGCAGATTTCACCCCTCCACTTT. Translating gives CASSPLSGTGQISPLHF.

This clone was counted a few times. The CDR3 loop reads CASTQTGLNTEAFF. The CDR3 DNA sequence: TGTGCCAGCACCCAGACAGGTCTGAACACTGAAGCTTTCTTT. The chain recombines TRBV7-3 with TRBJ1-1; possibly TRBD1 for D (6 bases). V was clipped by 7 bases and J by 0 bases, with 12 bases between them. The CDR3 loop spans 14 amino acids. Germline CDR1 and CDR2: SGHTA and FQGTGA. Full variable domain (outside the CDR3, taken from reference TRBV7-3 and TRBJ1-1): GAGVSQTPSNKVTEKGKYVELRCDPISGHTALYWYRQSLGQGPEFLIYFQGTGAADDSGLPNDRFFAVRPEGSVSTLKIQRTERGDSAVYLCASTQTGLNTEAFFGQGTRLTVV.

There are a few counts of this clone. V and J are TRBV2 and TRBJ1-1, with D possibly matching TRBD1 (6 bases). V was cut by 3 bases and J by 6 bases, with 14 bases left in between. The CDR3 extends over 14 amino acids. Germline CDR1 SNHLY, CDR2 FYNNEI. CDR3 nucleotide sequence: TGTGCCAGCAGTGACCGGGACACGAAACCTGAAGCTTTCTTT. Its translation is CASSDRDTKPEAFF.

V and J are TRBV3-1 (or the pseudogene TRBV3-2) and TRBJ2-1, with 8 bases that match TRBD2. The germline CDR1 and CDR2 sequences are LGHDT and YNNKEL (reference sequence). This CDR3 is 16 amino acids long. V lost 2 bases to trimming and J lost 3 bases; unmatched junction nucleotides: 6. DNA of the CDR3: TGTGCCAGCAGCCAAACTAGCGGTAAGAACTACAATGAGCAGTTCTTC. It is translated as CASSQTSGKNYNEQFF.